Each of the 26 T cell receptor beta chains below was sequenced from the same sample in a study of response to subunit inactivated influenza vaccine. TCRdb reanalysed the RT-PCR reads using MiXCR and keeps one entry per CDR3 protein. The table has roughly 570,000 distinct CDR3 sequences, 10% to 15% seen once. The specimen comprised PBMCs from blood, sampled more than 35 days after vaccination. The receptors originated from a man aged 50-59 years who received an inactivated influenza vaccine.

This clonotype showed up just a few times. V and J are TRBV4-2 and TRBJ2-1; D is perhaps TRBD1 (5 bases). The CDR3 has 18 amino acids. The germline V gene encodes CDR1 LGHNA and CDR2 YNFKEQ. Trimming removed 3 bases from V and 0 bases from J, with 18 bases in between. For the CDR3, the DNA is TGTGCCAGCAGCCATTATCTCCTGGGGCGGAGCTCCTACAATGAGCAGTTCTTC. Amino acids: CASSHYLLGRSSYNEQFF.

CDR3 protein: CASSDWIRGAGYTF. CDR3 nucleotides: TGTGCCAGCAGTGATTGGATTAGGGGCGCTGGCTACACCTTC. The chain has TRBV25-1 and TRBJ1-2, with D possibly matching TRBD1 (5 bases). Germline CDR1 reads MGHDK; CDR2 reads SYGVNS. There are 14 residues in the CDR3. The V end was cut by 3 bases, the J end by 7 bases, with 15 bases between.

The chain joins TRBV7-6 to TRBJ2-5; D may be TRBD1 (6 bases). The V end was cut by 1 base, the J end by 5 bases, with 14 bases between. Germline V gene sequence: CDR1 SGHVS, CDR2 FNYEAQ. There are 15 residues in the CDR3. CDR3 protein: CASSLVGDMAETQYF. CDR3 bases: TGTGCCAGCAGCTTAGTAGGGGACATGGCGGAGACCCAGTACTTC.

This clonotype was detected ten times or more. This chain uses TRBV5-6 with TRBJ2-7; D perhaps matches TRBD1 (6 bases). V was pared by 4 bases and J by 3 bases, with 11 bases between. The CDR3 is 13 amino acids. CDR1 SGHDT and CDR2 YYEEEE come from the germline V gene. The CDR3 spells CASSGTPFYEQYF. For the CDR3, the DNA is TGTGCCAGCAGCGGGACACCCTTCTACGAGCAGTACTTC.

In this sample, this clonotype turned up a few times. The rearrangement links TRBV20-1 to TRBJ2-3, with TRBD2 matching 8 bases. Trimming cost V 6 bases and J 0 bases; bases outside gene matches: 8. CDR3 size: 15 residues. Germline CDR1 reads DFQATT; CDR2 reads SNEGSKA (reference sequence). Written as DNA, the CDR3 is TGCAGTGCAAATAAGCGGGGGCCTAGCACAGATACGCAGTATTTT. This encodes CSANKRGPSTDTQYF.

This clonotype was found a few times. J is TRBJ2-2 and V is TRBV6-6; TRBD2 might be the D (5 bases). Germline V gene sequence: CDR1 MNHNY, CDR2 SVGAGI (reference sequence). Trimming shortened V by 6 bases and J by 7 bases, and 9 bases separated the two germline ends. The CDR3 loop spans 12 amino acids. The CDR3 loop reads CASRSGIGELFF. CDR3 in DNA: TGTGCCAGCAGATCCGGGATCGGGGAGCTGTTTTTT.

This rearrangement joins TRBV3-1 to TRBJ2-2; no clear D gene. Germline V CDR1 and CDR2: LGHDT, YNNKEL (reference sequence). This CDR3 region has 12 residues. V was cut by 3 bases and J by 11 bases, with 10 bases left in between. Written as DNA, the CDR3 is TGTGCCAGCAGCCAGCTCCCGTCAGAGCTGTTTTTT. This encodes CASSQLPSELFF.

The gene calls are TRBV5-1 and TRBJ2-1; TRBD1 matches 9 bases. This CDR3 contains 15 residues. With V trimmed by 5 bases and J by 3 bases, 6 bases remained unmatched. Germline V gives CDR1 SGHRS, CDR2 YFSETQ. Here the CDR3 reads CASSIRDRDYNEQFF. The CDR3 DNA is TGCGCCAGCAGTATCCGGGACAGGGACTACAATGAGCAGTTCTTC. Variable domain in full (rest from reference TRBV5-1 and TRBJ2-1): KAGVTQTPRYLIKTRGQQVTLSCSPISGHRSVSWYQQTPGQGLQFLFEYFSETQRNKGNFPGRFSGRQFSNSRSEMNVSTLELGDSALYLCASSIRDRDYNEQFFGPGTRLTVL.

This chain links TRBV28 with TRBJ2-1; the match to TRBD2 covers 7 bases. Per germline, CDR1 MDHEN and CDR2 SYDVKM. The CDR3 covers 13 residues. CDR3 in amino acids: CATGWGGYNEQFF. The CDR3 coding sequence is TGTGCAACCGGGTGGGGGGGGTACAATGAGCAGTTCTTC. Full variable domain (remainder filled in from reference TRBV28 and TRBJ2-1): DVKVTQSSRYLVKRTGEKVFLECVQDMDHENMFWYRQDPGLGLRLIYFSYDVKMKEKGDIPEGYSVSREKKERFSLILESASTNQTSMYLCATGWGGYNEQFFGPGTRLTVL.

This clonotype was observed many times. The chain is built from TRBV5-1 and TRBJ2-7; 8 bases match TRBD2. This CDR3 region has 14 residues. Trimming at V came to 4 bases and at J to 2 bases, leaving 5 bases not matched to a gene. The germline V gene has CDR1 SGHRS and CDR2 YFSETQ. In DNA form, the CDR3 reads TGCGCCAGCAGCCTGGGAGCGGGAGCCTACGAGCAGTACTTC. Translating it yields CASSLGAGAYEQYF.

There are a few counts of this clonotype. This chain joins TRBV6-1 and TRBJ1-1; possible D gene TRBD1, 5 bases. Germline V gene lookup returns CDR1 MNHNS and CDR2 SASEGT. This CDR3 region has 14 residues. V lost 6 bases to trimming and J lost 0 bases, with 11 bases between them. The CDR3 loop is CASSRGFLNTEAFF. CDR3 in DNA: TGTGCCAGCAGCCGGGGGTTTTTGAACACTGAAGCTTTCTTT.

This sequence joins TRBV7-6 and TRBJ2-3; 11 bases agree with TRBD2. Germline-derived CDR1 and CDR2 are SGHVS and FNYEAQ. The trim removed 2 bases at V and 2 bases at J, leaving 3 bases unmatched. There are 16 residues in the CDR3. DNA of the CDR3: TGTGCCAGCAGCTTAAGACTAGCGGGAACCACAGATACGCAGTATTTT. Its translation is CASSLRLAGTTDTQYF.

This clonotype was recorded a few times. The gene calls are TRBV6-2 or TRBV6-3 and TRBJ2-3, with 9 bases lining up with TRBD1. The V gene's germline CDR1 is MNHEY and CDR2 SVGEGT. The junction had 16 bases not matched to a gene; V was cut back by 0 bases and J by 0 bases. The CDR3 runs to 21 residues. For the CDR3, the DNA is TGTGCCAGCAGTTACTCTTGGACAGGGGAAAAACCATATCCTAGCACAGATACGCAGTATTTT. Protein sequence: CASSYSWTGEKPYPSTDTQYF.

This clonotype was seen repeatedly, ten times or more. This chain joins TRBV5-1 and TRBJ1-2, with 7 nucleotides matching TRBD1. The ends lost 3 bases at V and 8 bases at J; junction bases unmatched: 10. The CDR3 runs 14 residues. Germline CDR1 SGHRS, CDR2 YFSETQ. In DNA form, the CDR3 reads TGCGCCAGCAGCTACGACAGGGAATATCCGGGCTACACCTTC. Encoded protein: CASSYDREYPGYTF.

The table lists this clonotype with many counts. This sequence joins TRBV29-1 and TRBJ2-3, with no clear D. This CDR3 region has 14 residues. The germline gives CDR1 SQVTM, CDR2 ANQGSEA. V dropped 3 bases and J dropped 2 bases, with 12 bases sitting between them. The CDR3 DNA follows: TGCAGCGTTGAGGACGGAATATTCACAGATACGCAGTATTTT. This translates into CSVEDGIFTDTQYF.

This clonotype was picked up many times. This sequence joins TRBV29-1 and TRBJ2-3, with D possibly being TRBD1 (6 bases). This CDR3 comprises 12 residues. CDR1 and CDR2 from the germline V gene are SQVTM and ANQGSEA. Trimming shortened V by 3 bases and J by 7 bases, and 11 bases separated the two germline ends. The CDR3 reads CSVEFGTNTQYF. For the CDR3, the DNA is TGCAGCGTTGAGTTTGGGACAAATACGCAGTATTTT.

V and J are TRBV12-3 or TRBV12-4 and TRBJ2-5, with 14 bases matching TRBD2. V shed 6 bases and J 6 bases; nucleotides not matched to a gene: 6. This CDR3 has 15 residues. CDR3 protein: CASSAGLAGGKTQYF. The DNA for the CDR3 is TGTGCCAGCAGCGCCGGACTAGCGGGGGGTAAGACCCAGTACTTC.

This rearrangement joins TRBV25-1 to TRBJ1-1, with 10 bases fitting TRBD1. The CDR3 consists of 15 residues. Germline loops: CDR1 MGHDK, CDR2 SYGVNS. The V gene end was trimmed by 3 bases and the J gene end by 3 bases; junction bases not matched to a gene: 4. CDR3 in amino acids: CASSDPGQGDTEAFF. CDR3 bases: TGTGCCAGCAGTGACCCCGGACAGGGGGACACTGAAGCTTTCTTT.

The rearrangement joins TRBV7-3 to TRBJ2-7, with D possibly being TRBD1 (5 bases). Germline V gene sequence: CDR1 SGHTA, CDR2 FQGTGA. There are 15 residues in the CDR3. V shed 5 bases and J shed 1 base, with 15 bases lying between them. The DNA for the CDR3 is TGTGCCAGCAGCCCCCAGGGCTCCGGGTCCTACGAGCAGTACTTC. It specifies CASSPQGSGSYEQYF.

The chain joins TRBV5-1 to TRBJ2-1; a weak D match, TRBD1 (5 bases). From germline, CDR1 is SGHRS and CDR2 YFSETQ. Trimming left V 4 bases short and J 5 bases short, with 25 bases between. The CDR3 is made up of 18 amino acids. The CDR3 protein is CASSRRTGPGKSHNEQFF. In DNA form, the CDR3 reads TGCGCCAGCAGCCGTAGGACCGGACCAGGGAAGTCCCACAATGAGCAGTTCTTC.

This clonotype appeared a few times. The V and J genes are TRBV4-3 and TRBJ2-1; the match to TRBD1 covers 9 bases. Germline V gene sequence: CDR1 LGHNA, CDR2 YSLEER. CDR3 length equals 18 residues. J was trimmed by 5 bases and V by 4 bases; bases with no gene match: 15. CDR3 coding DNA: TGCGCCAGCAGCCGAGAACTAGCCGGGACAGGGTCGGACAATGAGCAGTTCTTC. It translates to CASSRELAGTGSDNEQFF.

The sample holds a few counts of this clonotype. The chain is built from TRBV5-5 and TRBJ2-5, with 15 bases fitting TRBD2. CDR1 and CDR2 from the germline V gene are SGHKS and YYEKEE (reference sequence). This CDR3 spans 15 amino acids. Trimming removed 4 bases from V and 9 bases from J; junction bases left unmatched: 7. CDR3 sequence: CASSHRTSGGEAQYF. The CDR3 nucleotides read TGTGCCAGCAGCCACCGGACTAGCGGGGGGGAGGCCCAGTACTTC.

Ten or more counts support this clonotype. The chain couples TRBV6-5 to TRBJ1-4; perhaps TRBD1 as D (5 bases). Germline CDR1 reads MNHEY; CDR2 reads SVGAGI. Trimming left V 2 bases short and J 5 bases short, with 9 bases between. CDR3 size: 14 residues. CDR3 amino acids: CASSYRPGNEKLFF. DNA of the CDR3: TGTGCCAGCAGTTACCGGCCAGGGAATGAAAAACTGTTTTTT.

V usage is TRBV7-2 and J usage is TRBJ2-3; D might be TRBD2 (5 bases). Trimming removed 4 bases at V and 8 bases at J, with 10 bases between. CDR3 length equals 12 residues. Germline V gives CDR1 SGHTA, CDR2 FQGNSA. The CDR3 nucleotides read TGTGCCAGCAGCTCTACTAGTCGTACGCAGTATTTT. Its protein is CASSSTSRTQYF.

This clonotype was observed once. Given a much more abundant clone one base away, this may be a read error. The V and J genes are TRBV7-2 and TRBJ2-7; possibly TRBD1 for D (6 bases). Germline CDR1 is SGHTA and CDR2 is FQGNSA. The CDR3 consists of 16 residues. DNA of the CDR3: TGTGCCAGCAGCTCAGCCACAGGGCAAAATGGCAACGAGCAGGACTTC. Its translation is CASSSATGQNGNEQDF.

The chain joins TRBV28 to TRBJ2-1, with D maybe TRBD2 (5 bases). Looked up from germline, CDR1 is MDHEN and CDR2 is SYDVKM. The CDR3 spans 16 residues. Trimming left V 3 bases short and J 6 bases short, with 18 bases between. Here the CDR3 reads CASSFRPSTGSNEQFF. CDR3 in DNA: TGTGCCAGCAGTTTTCGTCCCTCGACGGGGTCCAATGAGCAGTTCTTC.